This T cell receptor (beta chain) appears in the sequencing data of a study of cytomegalovirus exposure and HLA in healthy donors. Study results and caveats: Later analysis reportedly placed an Asian-associated ancestry cluster below the approximately 650-donor mean in N-insertions. Trimming of TCR beta V- and J-genes showed a link, identified in a later analysis, to a missense DCLRE1C variant.

CDR3 length: 15 residues. The germline V and J ends were trimmed by 0 bases and 0 bases, with 6 bases remaining between them. Germline lookup yields CDR1 SGHNT and CDR2 YENEEA. Donors showed nominal health when sampled, although they likely had unrecorded immune exposures. Amplification used 60 Vbeta primers and 13 Jbeta primers. Assay used: immunoSEQ multiplex PCR; TCRdb lists only in-frame clones, some missing. The sample has about 130,000 clones; 80% are singletons. About this clone: Its antigen is as yet unknown.

The rearrangement joins TRBV11-3 to TRBJ2-1; TRBD2 might be the D (6 bases). Sequencing was performed on PBMCs. The source is a man aged 25 to 40 in good health and CMV-seronegative. CDR3 residues: CASSLDGSSYNEQFF. CDR3 coding DNA: TGTGCCAGCAGCTTAGACGGGAGCTCCTACAATGAGCAGTTCTTC. The variable domain in full, with the rest retrieved from reference TRBV11-3 and TRBJ2-1, is EAGVVQSPRYKIIEKKQPVAFWCNPISGHNTLYWYLQNLGQGPELLIRYENEEAVDDSQLPKDRFSAERLKGVDSTLKIQPAELGDSAVYLCASSLDGSSYNEQFFGPGTRLTVL.